This T cell receptor beta chain stems from a study of shared clonotypes between healthy human individuals. In the study overall: Contributing individuals were a couple of females and three males aged 18 to 49.

Libraries were prepared by immunoSEQ multiplex PCR; TCRdb keeps only in-frame clonotypes and omits some of them. The sample contains about 490,000 clones, roughly 78% of which appear only once. What was sequenced was PBMCs. The TCR comes from a woman in her forties in good health. Some clones in this sample may be carry-over from other donors' samples.

The CDR3 spells CASSLAAVYEQYF. CDR3 coding DNA: TGTGCCAGCAGCTTAGCGGCGGTCTACGAGCAGTACTTC. The J gene is TRBJ2-7, the V gene TRBV7-9; D unresolved. This CDR3 is built from 13 residues. Per the germline V gene, CDR1 is SEHNR and CDR2 is FQNEAQ (reference sequence). V shed 0 bases and J shed 3 bases, with 6 bases lying between them.